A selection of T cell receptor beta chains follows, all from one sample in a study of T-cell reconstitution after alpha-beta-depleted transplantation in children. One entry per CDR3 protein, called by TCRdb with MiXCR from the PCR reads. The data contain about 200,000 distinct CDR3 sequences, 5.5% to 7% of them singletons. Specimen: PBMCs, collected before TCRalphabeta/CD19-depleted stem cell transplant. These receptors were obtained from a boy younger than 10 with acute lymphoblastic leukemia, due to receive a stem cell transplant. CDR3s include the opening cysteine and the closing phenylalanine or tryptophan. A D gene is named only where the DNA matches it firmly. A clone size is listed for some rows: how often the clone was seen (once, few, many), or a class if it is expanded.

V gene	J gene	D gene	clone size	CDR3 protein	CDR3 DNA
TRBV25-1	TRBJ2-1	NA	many	CASSEAETNNNEQFF	TGTGCCAGCAGTGAGGCGGAGACAAATAACAATGAGCAGTTCTTC
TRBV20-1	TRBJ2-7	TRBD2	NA	CSAAIPSGSSYEQYF	TGCAGTGCTGCCATCCCTAGCGGGAGCTCCTACGAGCAGTACTTC
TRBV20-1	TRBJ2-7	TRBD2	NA	CSARDQAGATYEQYF	TGCAGTGCTAGAGATCAAGCGGGGGCCACCTACGAGCAGTACTTC
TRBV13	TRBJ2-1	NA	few	CASWPSSETNEQFF	TGTGCCAGCTGGCCGTCTAGCGAAACTAATGAGCAGTTCTTC
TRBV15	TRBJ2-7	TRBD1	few	CATSTRRTGSGEQYF	TGTGCCACCAGCACACGACGGACAGGGAGCGGTGAGCAGTACTTC
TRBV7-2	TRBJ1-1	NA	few	CASSSAEGLGNTEAFF	TGTGCCAGCAGCTCCGCCGAAGGCCTGGGGAACACTGAAGCTTTCTTT
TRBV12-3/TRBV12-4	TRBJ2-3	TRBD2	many	CASSRLLAGGTDTQYF	TGTGCCAGCAGCCGACTGCTCGCGGGGGGCACAGATACGCAGTATTTT
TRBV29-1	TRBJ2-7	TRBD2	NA	CGAGESTYEQYF	TGCGGCGCGGGGGAGTCGACCTACGAGCAGTACTTC
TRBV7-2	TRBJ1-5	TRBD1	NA	CASSLRGQVTSNQPQHF	TGTGCCAGCAGCTTAAGGGGACAGGTCACTAGCAATCAGCCCCAGCATTTT
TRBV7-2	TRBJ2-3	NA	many	CASSPTTSTDTQYF	TGTGCCAGCAGTCCCACTACTAGCACAGATACGCAGTATTTT
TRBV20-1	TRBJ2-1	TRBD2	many	CSAISGGWSGEQFF	TGCAGTGCTATATCGGGAGGGTGGTCGGGTGAGCAGTTCTTC
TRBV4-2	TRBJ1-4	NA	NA	CASSHPTEKLFF	TGTGCCAGCAGCCACCCAACCGAAAAACTGTTTTTT
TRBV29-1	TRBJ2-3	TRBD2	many	CSVGSSGRMSDTQYF	TGCAGCGTTGGTTCTAGCGGGAGAATGTCAGATACGCAGTATTTT
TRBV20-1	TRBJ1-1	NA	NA	CSARPTSTGDTEAFF	TGCAGTGCTAGACCTACTTCGACAGGTGACACTGAAGCTTTCTTT
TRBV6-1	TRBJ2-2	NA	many	CASSKEPPNTGELFF	TGTGCCAGCAGTAAAGAGCCGCCGAACACCGGGGAGCTGTTTTTT
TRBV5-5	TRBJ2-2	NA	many	CASSVRSQTGELFF	TGTGCCAGCAGCGTAAGGAGTCAGACCGGGGAGCTGTTTTTT
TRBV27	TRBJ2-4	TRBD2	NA	CASHPSGSGGLEIQYF	TGTGCCAGCCATCCTAGCGGGAGTGGGGGCTTGGAGATTCAGTACTTC
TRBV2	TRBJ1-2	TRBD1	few	CASSVRTGDGYTF	TGTGCCAGCAGTGTTAGGACAGGGGATGGCTACACCTTC
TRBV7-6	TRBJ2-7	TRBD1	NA	CASSRPRGQVHNEPYEQYF	TGTGCCAGCAGCCGACCTCGGGGACAGGTACACAACGAACCCTACGAGCAGTACTTC
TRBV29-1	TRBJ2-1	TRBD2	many	CSVPSAGGVYNEQFF	TGCAGCGTACCTTCTGCGGGGGGTGTCTACAATGAGCAGTTCTTC
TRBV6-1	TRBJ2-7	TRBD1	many	CASSAPGTGYEQYF	TGTGCCAGCAGTGCTCCCGGGACAGGCTACGAGCAGTACTTC
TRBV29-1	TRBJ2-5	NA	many	CSVEFPQQETQYF	TGCAGCGTTGAATTCCCTCAACAAGAGACCCAGTACTTC
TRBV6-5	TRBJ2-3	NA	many	CAIQDLTDTQYF	TGTGCCATTCAGGATCTCACAGATACGCAGTATTTT
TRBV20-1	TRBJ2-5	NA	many	CSARDRGGSQETQYF	TGCAGTGCTAGAGATAGAGGGGGTTCTCAAGAGACCCAGTACTTC
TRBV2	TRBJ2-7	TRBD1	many	CASVDRGSYEQYF	TGTGCCAGCGTAGACAGGGGGTCCTACGAGCAGTACTTC
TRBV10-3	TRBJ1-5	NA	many	CAISESRGLYSNQPQHF	TGTGCCATCAGTGAGTCGCGGGGCCTTTATAGCAATCAGCCCCAGCATTTT
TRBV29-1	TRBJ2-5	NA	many	CSVGGGPQETQYF	TGCAGCGTTGGGGGGGGGCCACAAGAGACCCAGTACTTC
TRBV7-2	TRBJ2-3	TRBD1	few	CASTPGTGGTDTQYF	TGTGCCAGCACCCCGGGAACAGGGGGCACAGATACGCAGTATTTT
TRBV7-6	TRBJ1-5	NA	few	CASSGGFGQPQHF	TGTGCCAGCAGCGGGGGGTTCGGTCAGCCCCAGCATTTT
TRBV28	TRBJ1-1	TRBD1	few	CASSPTGGERNTEAFF	TGTGCCAGCAGTCCCACAGGGGGCGAAAGGAACACTGAAGCTTTCTTT
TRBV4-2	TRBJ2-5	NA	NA	CAMGSGLAGKGETQYF	TGTGCCATGGGCTCGGGGCTCGCGGGGAAGGGGGAGACCCAGTACTTC
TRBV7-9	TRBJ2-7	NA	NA	CASSPTGTEQYF	TGTGCCAGCAGCCCCACAGGGACCGAGCAGTACTTC
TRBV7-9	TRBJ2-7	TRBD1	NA	CASSWTDRGPYEQYF	TGTGCCAGCAGCTGGACCGACAGGGGCCCCTACGAGCAGTACTTC
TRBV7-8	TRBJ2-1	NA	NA	CASSQSLIDRSSYNEQFF	TGTGCCAGCAGCCAAAGCCTCATTGACAGAAGCTCCTACAATGAGCAGTTCTTC
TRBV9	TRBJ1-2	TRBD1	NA	CASRDFGQAAGYTF	TGTGCCAGCAGAGATTTCGGACAGGCGGCTGGCTACACCTTC
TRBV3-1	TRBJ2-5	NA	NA	CASSQDTLETQYF	TGTGCCAGCAGCCAAGATACTTTGGAGACCCAGTACTTC
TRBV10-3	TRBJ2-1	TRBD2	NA	CAISESTSGKDNEQFF	TGTGCCATCAGTGAGTCTACTAGCGGGAAAGACAATGAGCAGTTCTTC
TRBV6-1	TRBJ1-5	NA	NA	CASSETNYQPQHF	TGTGCCAGCAGTGAGACGAATTACCAGCCCCAGCATTTT
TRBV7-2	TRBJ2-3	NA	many	CASSLVRAGDTQYF	TGTGCCAGCAGCTTAGTTAGGGCCGGAGATACGCAGTATTTT
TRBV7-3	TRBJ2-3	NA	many	CASSPSGSTDTQYF	TGTGCCAGCAGTCCCAGCGGGAGCACAGATACGCAGTATTTT
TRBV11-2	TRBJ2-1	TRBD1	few	CASSLSGQNYNEQFF	TGTGCCAGCAGCTTGTCGGGACAGAACTACAATGAGCAGTTCTTC
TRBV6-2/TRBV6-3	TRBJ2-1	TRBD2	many	CASRSHAGGSYNEQFF	TGTGCCAGCAGGTCCCACGCGGGGGGCTCCTACAATGAGCAGTTCTTC
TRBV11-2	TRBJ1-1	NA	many	CASSRREGSTEAFF	TGTGCCAGCAGCAGGAGGGAGGGGAGCACTGAAGCTTTCTTT
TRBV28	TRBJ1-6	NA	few	CASISRQINSPLHF	TGTGCCAGCATTAGTAGGCAGATTAATTCACCCCTCCACTTT
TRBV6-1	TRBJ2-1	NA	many	CASSEGQGYYNEQFF	TGTGCCAGCAGTGAAGGGCAGGGGTACTACAATGAGCAGTTCTTC
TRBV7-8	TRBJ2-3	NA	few	CASSLARGETDTQYF	TGTGCCAGCAGCTTAGCCAGAGGGGAGACAGATACGCAGTATTTT
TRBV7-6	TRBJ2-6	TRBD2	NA	CASSFGASGHSGANVLTF	TGTGCCAGCAGCTTTGGGGCTAGCGGTCACTCTGGGGCCAACGTCCTGACTTTC
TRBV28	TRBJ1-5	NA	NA	CASSLWRNQPQHF	TGTGCCAGCAGTTTGTGGAGGAATCAGCCCCAGCATTTT
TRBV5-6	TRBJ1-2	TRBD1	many	CASSPAVSLRQGNGYTF	TGTGCCAGCAGCCCCGCGGTCTCCTTGCGACAGGGCAATGGCTACACCTTC
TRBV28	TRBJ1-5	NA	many	CASSVYGEPQHF	TGTGCCAGCAGTGTCTATGGAGAGCCCCAGCATTTT
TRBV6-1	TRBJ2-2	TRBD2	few	CASSPPGLAGGTGELFF	TGTGCCAGCAGTCCCCCGGGACTAGCGGGAGGCACCGGGGAGCTGTTTTTT
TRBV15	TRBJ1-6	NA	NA	CATGQGGNSPLHF	TGTGCCACCGGCCAGGGTGGTAATTCACCCCTCCACTTT
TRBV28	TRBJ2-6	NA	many	CASSSPRGSGANVLTF	TGTGCCAGCAGTTCCCCCCGTGGATCTGGGGCCAACGTCCTGACTTTC
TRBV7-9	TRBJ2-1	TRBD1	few	CASSAGTGSYNEQFF	TGTGCCAGCAGCGCCGGGACAGGGTCATACAATGAGCAGTTCTTC
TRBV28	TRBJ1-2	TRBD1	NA	CASKLPGTGDGYTF	TGTGCCAGCAAGTTGCCCGGGACAGGGGATGGCTACACCTTC
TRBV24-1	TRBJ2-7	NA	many	CATLDGYEQYF	TGTGCCACCCTGGACGGCTACGAGCAGTACTTC
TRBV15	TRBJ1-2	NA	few	CATSRDVPDGPVGTF	TGTGCCACCAGCAGAGATGTACCCGACGGCCCGGTGGGCACCTTC
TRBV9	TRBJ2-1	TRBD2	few	CASSIGTSGIYNEQFF	TGTGCCAGCAGCATAGGGACTAGCGGTATTTACAATGAGCAGTTCTTC